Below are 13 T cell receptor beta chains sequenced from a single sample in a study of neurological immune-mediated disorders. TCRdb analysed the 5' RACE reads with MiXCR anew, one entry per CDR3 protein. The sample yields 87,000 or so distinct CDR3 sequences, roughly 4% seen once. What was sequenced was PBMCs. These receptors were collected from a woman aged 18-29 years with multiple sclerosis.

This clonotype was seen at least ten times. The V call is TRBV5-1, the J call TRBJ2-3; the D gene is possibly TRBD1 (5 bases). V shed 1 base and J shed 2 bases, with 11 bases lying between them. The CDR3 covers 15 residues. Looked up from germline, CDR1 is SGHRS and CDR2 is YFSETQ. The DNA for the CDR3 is TGCGCCAGCAGCTTGATGTCAGGGAACACAGATACGCAGTATTTT. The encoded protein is CASSLMSGNTDTQYF.

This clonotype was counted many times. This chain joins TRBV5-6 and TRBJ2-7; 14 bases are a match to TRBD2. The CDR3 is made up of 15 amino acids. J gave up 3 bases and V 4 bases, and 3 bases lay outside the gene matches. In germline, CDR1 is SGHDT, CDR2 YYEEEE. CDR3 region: CASSGLAGGLYEQYF. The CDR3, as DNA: TGTGCCAGCAGCGGACTAGCGGGGGGACTCTACGAGCAGTACTTC.

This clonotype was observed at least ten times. Here the CDR3 DNA reads TGCAGTGCTCGAGGACAAAACAATCAGCCCCAGCATTTT. Translating it yields CSARGQNNQPQHF. The chain combines TRBV20-1 with TRBJ1-5; D perhaps matches TRBD1 (5 bases). This CDR3 contains 13 residues. CDR1 DFQATT and CDR2 SNEGSKA come from the germline V gene (reference sequence). V lost 5 bases, J lost 3 bases, and 11 bases lay in between.

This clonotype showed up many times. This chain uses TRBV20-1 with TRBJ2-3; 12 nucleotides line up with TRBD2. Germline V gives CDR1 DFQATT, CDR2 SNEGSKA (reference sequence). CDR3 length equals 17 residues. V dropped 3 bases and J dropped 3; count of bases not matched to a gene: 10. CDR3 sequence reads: CSASPLTSGRTTDTQYF. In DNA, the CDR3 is TGCAGTGCTAGCCCCTTGACTAGCGGGAGAACGACAGATACGCAGTATTTT.

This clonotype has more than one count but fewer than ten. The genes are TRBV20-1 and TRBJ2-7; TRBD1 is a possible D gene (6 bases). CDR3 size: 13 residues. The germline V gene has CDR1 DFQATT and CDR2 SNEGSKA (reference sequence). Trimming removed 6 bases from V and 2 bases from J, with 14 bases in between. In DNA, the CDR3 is TGCAGTGCGGGGGCCCGACGGACCTACGAGCAGTACTTC. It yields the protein CSAGARRTYEQYF.

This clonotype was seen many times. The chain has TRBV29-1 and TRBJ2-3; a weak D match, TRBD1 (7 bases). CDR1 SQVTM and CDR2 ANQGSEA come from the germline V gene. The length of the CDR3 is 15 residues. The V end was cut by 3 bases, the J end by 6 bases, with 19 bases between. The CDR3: CSVEGGQPLMDTQYF. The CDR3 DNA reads TGCAGCGTTGAGGGGGGACAGCCCTTGATGGATACGCAGTATTTT.

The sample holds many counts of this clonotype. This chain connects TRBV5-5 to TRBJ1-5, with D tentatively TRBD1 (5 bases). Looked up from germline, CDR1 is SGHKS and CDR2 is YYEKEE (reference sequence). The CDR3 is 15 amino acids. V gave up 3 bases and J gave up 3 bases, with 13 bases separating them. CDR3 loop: CASSSSGGSNQPQHF. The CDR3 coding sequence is TGTGCCAGCAGCTCCTCCGGGGGATCCAATCAGCCCCAGCATTTT.

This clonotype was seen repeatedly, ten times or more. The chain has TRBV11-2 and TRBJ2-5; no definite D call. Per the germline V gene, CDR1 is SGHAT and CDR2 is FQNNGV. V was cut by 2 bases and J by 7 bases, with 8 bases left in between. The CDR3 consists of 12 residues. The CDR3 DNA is TGTGCCAGCAGCTTACCCGCAGGGACCCAGTACTTC. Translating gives CASSLPAGTQYF.

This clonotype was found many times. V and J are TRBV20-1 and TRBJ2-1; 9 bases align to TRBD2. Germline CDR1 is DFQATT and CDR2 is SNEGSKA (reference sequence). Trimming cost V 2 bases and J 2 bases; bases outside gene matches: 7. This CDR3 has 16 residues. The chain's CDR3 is CSARMSGGQTYNEQFF. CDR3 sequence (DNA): TGCAGTGCTAGAATGAGCGGGGGGCAAACCTACAATGAGCAGTTCTTC.

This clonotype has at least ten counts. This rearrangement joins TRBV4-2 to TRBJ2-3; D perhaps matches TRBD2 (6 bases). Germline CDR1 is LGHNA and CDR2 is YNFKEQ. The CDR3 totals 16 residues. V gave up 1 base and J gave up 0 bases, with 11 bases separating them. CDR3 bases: TGTGCCAGCAGCCAAGTGGCGCGGGATAGCACAGATACGCAGTATTTT. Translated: CASSQVARDSTDTQYF.

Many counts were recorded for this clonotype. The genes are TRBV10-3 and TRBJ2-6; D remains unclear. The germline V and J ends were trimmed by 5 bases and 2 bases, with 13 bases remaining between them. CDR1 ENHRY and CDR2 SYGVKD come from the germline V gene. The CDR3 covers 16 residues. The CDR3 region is CAISPHVTPGANVLTF. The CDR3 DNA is TGTGCCATCAGTCCTCACGTGACTCCTGGGGCCAACGTCCTGACTTTC.

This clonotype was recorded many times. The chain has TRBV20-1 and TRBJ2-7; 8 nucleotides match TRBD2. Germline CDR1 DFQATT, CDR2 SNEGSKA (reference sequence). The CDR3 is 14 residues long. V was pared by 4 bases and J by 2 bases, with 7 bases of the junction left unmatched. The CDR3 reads CSANPGTSPYEQYF. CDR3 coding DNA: TGCAGTGCTAACCCCGGGACTAGTCCCTACGAGCAGTACTTC.

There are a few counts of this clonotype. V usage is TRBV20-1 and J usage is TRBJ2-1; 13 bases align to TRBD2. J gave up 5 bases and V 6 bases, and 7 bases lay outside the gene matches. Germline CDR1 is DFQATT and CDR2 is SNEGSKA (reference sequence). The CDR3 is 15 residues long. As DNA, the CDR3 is TGCAGTGCGAGGACTAGCGGGAGCTTCCACAATGAGCAGTTCTTC. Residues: CSARTSGSFHNEQFF.